This TCR beta chain comes out of a study of technical replicates of blood from several donors. Generated by immunoSEQ multiplex PCR, the TCRdb table keeps only in-frame clones and is missing some. The sample has under 100,000 clones, almost 96% seen once. From germline, CDR1 is MDHEN and CDR2 SYDVKM. The CDR3 covers 14 residues. Trimming cost V 6 bases and J 5 bases, with 14 bases left between them. This chain links TRBV28 with TRBJ1-5, with D maybe TRBD1 (5 bases). This TCR derives from a human donor in good health. Material for sequencing was T cells isolated from PBMCs. DNA of the CDR3: TGTGCCAGCAGATCGGACGGGGGTGATCAGCCCCAGCATTTT. Its protein product is CASRSDGGDQPQHF.